The 18 T cell receptor beta chains reported below all come from one sample, sequenced in a study of patients and donors after allogeneic stem cell transplantation. TCRdb reprocessed the RT-PCR reads via MiXCR and lists one record per CDR3 protein. The sample lists about a million distinct CDR3 sequences, around 17% occurring once. Sequencing was performed on blood, either unsorted or a sorted T cell fraction (not recorded which). The origin of the receptors is a human donor who was either an allogeneic HSCT recipient or a stem cell or donor lymphocyte infusion donor (not recorded which). It is not recorded whose cells these are; they may come from a transplant donor.

The chain is built from TRBV7-2 and TRBJ2-3, with TRBD2 as a possible D gene (6 bases). Germline V gene data show CDR1 as SGHTA and CDR2 as FQGNSA. Deletions cut 6 bases from V and 4 bases from J, with 17 bases between. There are 15 residues in the CDR3. The CDR3 region is CASSPTTGGPDTQYF. Here the CDR3 DNA reads TGTGCCAGCAGTCCCACCACCGGGGGACCAGATACGCAGTATTTT. The whole variable domain, remainder taken from reference TRBV7-2 and TRBJ2-3, is GAGVSQSPSNKVTEKGKDVELRCDPISGHTALYWYRQSLGQGLEFLIYFQGNSAPDKSGLPSDRFSAERTGGSVSTLTIQRTQQEDSAVYLCASSPTTGGPDTQYFGPGTRLTVL.

V is TRBV24-1 and J is TRBJ1-2, with a tentative D call TRBD1 (5 bases). V dropped 6 bases and J dropped 0 bases, with 13 bases sitting between them. This CDR3 is 15 amino acids long. Germline-derived CDR1 and CDR2 are KGHDR and SFDVKD. CDR3 sequence reads: CATSWVRGANYGYTF. The CDR3 DNA sequence: TGTGCCACCAGTTGGGTCCGGGGCGCTAACTATGGCTACACCTTC.

This clonotype occurred a few times. The chain carries TRBV7-9 and TRBJ2-7, with no clear D. With 1 base removed from V and 5 bases from J, the gap between germline ends came to 12 bases. CDR3 length: 14 residues. Germline V gives CDR1 SEHNR, CDR2 FQNEAQ (reference sequence). In nucleotides, the CDR3 is TGTGCCAGCAGCTTAGTTTCCGAGGCGGACGAGCAGTACTTC. This encodes CASSLVSEADEQYF.

The table lists this clonotype with a few counts. The chain is built from TRBV30 and TRBJ2-6, with D uncertain. V shed 0 bases and J shed 1 base, with 7 bases lying between them. This CDR3 comprises 15 residues. CDR1 GTSNPN and CDR2 SVGIG come from the germline V gene (reference sequence). Written as DNA, the CDR3 is TGTGCCTGGAGTGTAACCAGTTCTGGGGCCAACGTCCTGACTTTC. It translates to CAWSVTSSGANVLTF. The full variable domain, completed using reference TRBV30 and TRBJ2-6, is SQTIHQWPATLVQPVGSPLSLECTVEGTSNPNLYWYRQAAGRGLQLLFYSVGIGQISSEVPQNLSASRPQDRQFILSSKKLLLSDSGFYLCAWSVTSSGANVLTFGAGSRLTVL.

The CDR3 bases are TGCGCCAGCAGCTTGGAGGGGGCCGGGATCTACAATGAGCAGTTCTTC. Its translation: CASSLEGAGIYNEQFF. The rearrangement links TRBV5-1 to TRBJ2-1; 7 positions match TRBD1. The J segment lost 3 bases and the V segment lost 0 bases, leaving 6 bases of the junction unmatched. Germline CDR1 and CDR2: SGHRS and YFSETQ. The CDR3 runs to 16 residues.

The V call is TRBV12-3 or TRBV12-4, the J call TRBJ1-1; tentatively, D is TRBD1 (6 bases). The V gene lost 5 bases and the J gene lost 4 bases, with 14 bases spanning the gap. The CDR3 runs 14 residues. DNA of the CDR3: TGTGCCAGCAGTCCACCAGGGGCCGTCACTGAAGCTTTCTTT. Its protein is CASSPPGAVTEAFF.

The DNA for the CDR3 is TGTGCCAGCAGTTTTCCTGACAGGGGAGGTGAGCAGTTCTTC. Translating it yields CASSFPDRGGEQFF. The chain couples TRBV6-2 or TRBV6-3 to TRBJ2-1; 8 bases fit TRBD1. CDR3 length: 14 amino acids. In germline, CDR1 is MNHEY, CDR2 SVGEGT. The trim removed 4 bases at V and 9 bases at J, leaving 8 bases unmatched.

This clonotype was seen more than once but under ten times. The chain combines TRBV29-1 with TRBJ2-7; 11 bases are a match to TRBD1. This CDR3 has 14 amino acids. Germline V gene lookup returns CDR1 SQVTM and CDR2 ANQGSEA. The ends lost 5 bases at V and 4 bases at J; junction bases unmatched: 7. CDR3 in amino acids: CSVKSGTGGYEQYF. As DNA, the CDR3 is TGCAGCGTTAAATCCGGGACAGGGGGGTACGAGCAGTACTTC.

The chain carries TRBV4-1 and TRBJ2-6, with D perhaps matching TRBD1 (6 bases). CDR3 length: 21 amino acids. CDR1 MGHRA and CDR2 YSYEKL come from the germline V gene. The V and J ends lost 5 bases and 0 bases respectively, with 26 bases between them. CDR3 amino acids: CASSVGRNFRQDLSGANVLTF. The DNA of the CDR3 is TGCGCCAGCAGCGTTGGACGGAATTTCCGACAGGACCTCTCTGGGGCCAACGTCCTGACTTTC.

The gene calls are TRBV12-3 or TRBV12-4 and TRBJ2-7, with D tentatively TRBD1 (6 bases). V lost 6 bases and J lost 5, with 14 bases in between. This CDR3 has 13 residues. The chain's CDR3 is CASRGPTGNEQYF. In DNA, the CDR3 is TGTGCCAGCAGGGGGCCTACAGGGAACGAGCAGTACTTC.

This clonotype has only a few counts. The chain employs TRBV20-1 and TRBJ2-5; D perhaps matches TRBD1 (6 bases). CDR3 size: 15 residues. Trimming cost V 0 bases and J 9 bases, with 20 bases left between them. Germline loops: CDR1 DFQATT, CDR2 SNEGSKA (reference sequence). The CDR3 DNA sequence: TGCAGTGCTAGAGAACCGAGGGGGACGCCTCAGGCCCAGTACTTC. It specifies CSAREPRGTPQAQYF.

This clonotype was seen only a few times. The chain combines TRBV7-2 with TRBJ2-3, with 7 bases aligning to TRBD1. Trimming took 3 bases from V and 1 from J; bases not matched to a gene: 4. The CDR3 length is 15 residues. Per the germline V gene, CDR1 is SGHTA and CDR2 is FQGNSA. CDR3 nucleotide sequence: TGTGCCAGCAGCTTGGGACAGATGGGCACAGATACGCAGTATTTT. Amino acids: CASSLGQMGTDTQYF.

The chain employs TRBV14 and TRBJ2-7; D unresolved. V was trimmed by 0 bases and J by 9 bases, leaving 12 bases between them. Germline CDR1 is SGHDN and CDR2 is FVKESK. The CDR3 extends over 13 amino acids. DNA of the CDR3: TGTGCCAGCAGCCAAGATCTACGCCAGTGGCAGTACTTC. Its protein is CASSQDLRQWQYF.

At least ten counts were recorded for this clonotype. The rearrangement uses TRBV9 and TRBJ2-3; the D gene is possibly TRBD2 (6 bases). The CDR3 is 15 residues long. CDR1 and CDR2 (germline): SGDLS, YYNGEE. The germline V and J ends were trimmed by 5 bases and 0 bases, with 13 bases remaining between them. The CDR3 DNA sequence: TGTGCCAGCAGTGTCGGGGGAGCCAGCACAGATACGCAGTATTTT. Residues: CASSVGGASTDTQYF.

The chain combines TRBV6-5 with TRBJ1-2; tentatively, D is TRBD1 (6 bases). This CDR3 is built from 16 residues. Germline V gene data show CDR1 as MNHEY and CDR2 as SVGAGI. Deletions cut 0 bases from V and 7 bases from J, with 18 bases between. The CDR3 sequence: CASSYSDRLISSGYTF. CDR3 bases: TGTGCCAGCAGTTACTCCGACAGGTTAATTTCAAGTGGCTACACCTTC.

This clonotype was counted ten times or more. V usage is TRBV29-1 and J usage is TRBJ2-1; TRBD1 agrees at 8 bases. The junction had 6 bases not matched to a gene; V was cut back by 6 bases and J by 8 bases. This CDR3 is 12 amino acids long. Germline lookup yields CDR1 SQVTM and CDR2 ANQGSEA. CDR3: CSVEQGADEQFF. Written as DNA, the CDR3 is TGCAGCGTCGAGCAGGGGGCGGATGAGCAGTTCTTC.

This clonotype was recorded once. The genes are TRBV10-3 and TRBJ2-2; the D gene could be TRBD1 or TRBD2 (5 bases each). Trimming pared 5 bases from V and 1 base from J, leaving 14 bases between. There are 16 residues in the CDR3. CDR1 is ENHRY, CDR2 SYGVKD, per germline. CDR3 residues: CAISKGGGLNTGELFF. The CDR3 DNA is TGTGCCATCAGTAAGGGTGGGGGTCTGAACACCGGGGAGCTGTTTTTT.

This chain links TRBV6-2 or TRBV6-3 with TRBJ2-7, with D perhaps TRBD1 or TRBD2 (5 bases each). This CDR3 has 15 residues. Germline V CDR1 and CDR2: MNHEY, SVGEGT. V was clipped by 2 bases and J by 2 bases, with 13 bases between them. DNA for the CDR3: TGTGCCAGCAGTTACGCCGGGACCCAAACCTACGAGCAGTACTTC. Translation gives CASSYAGTQTYEQYF.